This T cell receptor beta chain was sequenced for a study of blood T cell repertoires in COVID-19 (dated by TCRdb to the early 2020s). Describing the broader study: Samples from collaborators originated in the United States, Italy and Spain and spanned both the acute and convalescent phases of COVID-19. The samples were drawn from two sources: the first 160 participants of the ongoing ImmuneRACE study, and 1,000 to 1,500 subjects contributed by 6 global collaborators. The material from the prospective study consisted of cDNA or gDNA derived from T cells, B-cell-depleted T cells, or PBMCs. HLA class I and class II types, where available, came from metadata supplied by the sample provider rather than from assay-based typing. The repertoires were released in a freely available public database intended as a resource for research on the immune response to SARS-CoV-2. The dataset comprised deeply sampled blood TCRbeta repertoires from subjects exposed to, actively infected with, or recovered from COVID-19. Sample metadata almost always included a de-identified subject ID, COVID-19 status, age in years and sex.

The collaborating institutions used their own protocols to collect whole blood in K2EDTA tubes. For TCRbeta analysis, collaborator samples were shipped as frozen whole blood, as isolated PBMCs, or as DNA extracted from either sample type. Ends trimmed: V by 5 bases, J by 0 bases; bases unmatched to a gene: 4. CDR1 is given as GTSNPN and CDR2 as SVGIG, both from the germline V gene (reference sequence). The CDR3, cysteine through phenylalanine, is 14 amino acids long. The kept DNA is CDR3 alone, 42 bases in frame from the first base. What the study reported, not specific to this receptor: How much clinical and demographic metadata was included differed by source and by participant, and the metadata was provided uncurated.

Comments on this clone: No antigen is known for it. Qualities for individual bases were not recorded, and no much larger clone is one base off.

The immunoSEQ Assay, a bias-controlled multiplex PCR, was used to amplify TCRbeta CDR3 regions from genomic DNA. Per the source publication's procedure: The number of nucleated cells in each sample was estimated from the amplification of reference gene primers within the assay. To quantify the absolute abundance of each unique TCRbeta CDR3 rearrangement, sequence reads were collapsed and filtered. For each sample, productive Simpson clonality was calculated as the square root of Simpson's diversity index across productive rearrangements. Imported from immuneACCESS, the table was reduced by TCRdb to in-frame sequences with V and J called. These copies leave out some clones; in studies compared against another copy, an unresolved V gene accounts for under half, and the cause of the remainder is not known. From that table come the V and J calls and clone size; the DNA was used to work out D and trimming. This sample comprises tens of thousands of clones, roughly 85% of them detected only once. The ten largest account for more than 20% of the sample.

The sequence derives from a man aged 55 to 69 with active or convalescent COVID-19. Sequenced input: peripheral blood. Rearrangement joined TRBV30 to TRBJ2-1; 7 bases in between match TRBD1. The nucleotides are TGTGCCTGGTCGGGGACAGCCTCCTACAATGAGCAGTTCTTC. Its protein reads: CAWSGTASYNEQFF.